This T cell receptor (beta chain) was obtained from a study of shared clonotypes between healthy human individuals. Trimming shortened V by 4 bases and J by 2 bases, and 7 bases separated the two germline ends. Germline assignment: CDR1 SGHDT and CDR2 YYEEEE. This CDR3 is built from 12 residues. TCRdb's copy holds only in-frame clones and misses some; the assay was immunoSEQ multiplex PCR. The sample consists of about 2 million clones, around 96% of them appearing once. Naive CD8 cells lacked CD45RO and underwent positive selection for CCR7, leaving out terminally differentiated effector memory CD45RA+ cells.

The chain has TRBV5-6 and TRBJ2-7, with D unresolved. This TCR derives from a man in his late teens or twenties in good health. The sequenced material came from naive CD8+ T cells sorted from blood. The DNA for the CDR3 is TGTGCCAGCAGCATATCAACCTACGAGCAGTACTTC. Amino acid sequence: CASSISTYEQYF.